These 20 T cell receptor beta chains originate from one sample sequenced in a study of control samples from healthy donors and cancer patients. Sequencing was performed with immunoSEQ multiplex PCR; in TCRdb, only in-frame clones are kept and a portion is missing. The sample shows 200,000 to 250,000 clones, roughly 94% of them seen only once. The specimen sequenced was blood. All receptors derive from a man in his fifties or sixties in good health.

The chain combines TRBV29-1 with TRBJ1-5, with a tentative D call TRBD1 (6 bases). This CDR3 is built from 13 residues. With 7 bases removed from V and 1 base from J, the gap between germline ends came to 11 bases. Germline V CDR1 and CDR2: SQVTM, ANQGSEA. CDR3 protein: CSASRGSNQPQHF. Here the CDR3 DNA reads TGCAGCGCCTCTAGGGGGAGCAATCAGCCCCAGCATTTT.

The CDR3 here is CASSLPAGGGNEQFF. CDR3 nucleotide sequence: TGTGCCAGCAGCTTGCCTGCGGGGGGAGGGAATGAGCAGTTCTTC. This chain links TRBV5-4 with TRBJ2-1, with 8 bases fitting TRBD2. This CDR3 spans 15 amino acids. The V gene end was trimmed by 1 base and the J gene end by 7 bases; junction bases not matched to a gene: 7. The germline gives CDR1 SGHNT, CDR2 YYREEE (reference sequence).

The chain employs TRBV7-2 and TRBJ2-1, with D perhaps TRBD1 (5 bases). CDR1 and CDR2 (germline): SGHTA, FQGNSA. The CDR3 has 13 amino acids. The ends were cut back, 3 bases at V and 8 bases at J, with 11 bases in the middle. CDR3 residues: CASSFQGGYEQFF. Written as DNA, the CDR3 is TGTGCCAGCAGCTTCCAGGGTGGCTATGAGCAGTTCTTC.

The V call is TRBV28, the J call TRBJ1-2; D is uncertain. Germline V lookup: CDR1 MDHEN, CDR2 SYDVKM. The CDR3 has 11 amino acids. CDR3 coding DNA: TGTGGCTCCGGGGAGACCTATGGCTACACCTTC. It yields the protein CGSGETYGYTF.

This chain uses TRBV20-1 with TRBJ1-1; D is undetermined. The germline CDR1 and CDR2 sequences are DFQATT and SNEGSKA (reference sequence). This CDR3 has 11 residues. The V end was cut by 3 bases, the J end by 10 bases, with 12 bases between. CDR3 bases: TGCAGTGCTAGTTCCACCGCGGGAGCTTTCTTT. Protein sequence: CSASSTAGAFF.

CDR3 in amino acids: CASTESPGGSSYEQYF. CDR3 DNA sequence: TGTGCCAGCACCGAATCCCCGGGGGGGAGCTCCTACGAGCAGTACTTC. The chain recombines TRBV28 with TRBJ2-7; 8 bases are a match to TRBD2. CDR3 size: 16 residues. From germline, CDR1 is MDHEN and CDR2 SYDVKM. J was trimmed by 0 bases and V by 7 bases; bases with no gene match: 11.

The V gene is TRBV5-1, the J gene TRBJ1-6, with D perhaps matching TRBD1 (5 bases). This CDR3 has 15 amino acids. CDR1 and CDR2 (germline): SGHRS, YFSETQ. V lost 0 bases, J lost 4 bases, and 8 bases lay in between. CDR3: CASSLDSGYNSPLHF. Written as DNA, the CDR3 is TGCGCCAGCAGCTTGGATTCAGGGTATAATTCACCCCTCCACTTT.

The genes are TRBV27 and TRBJ2-2, with D possibly matching TRBD1 (5 bases). The V and J ends lost 7 bases and 1 base respectively, with 16 bases between them. The length of the CDR3 is 16 residues. The germline gives CDR1 MNHEY, CDR2 SMNVEV (reference sequence). This chain's CDR3 is CASTPLWGLNTGELFF. The CDR3 DNA is TGTGCCAGCACCCCTCTTTGGGGCCTGAACACCGGGGAGCTGTTTTTT.

The chain combines TRBV6-5 with TRBJ2-2; D possibly corresponds to TRBD1 (7 bases). Trimming removed 7 bases from V and 8 bases from J, with 20 bases in between. Looked up from germline, CDR1 is MNHEY and CDR2 is SVGAGI. The CDR3 runs to 15 residues. Here the CDR3 DNA reads TGTGCCAGCATGGTCGGAGGGGGCGGAATGGGGGAGCTGTTTTTT. Translating it yields CASMVGGGGMGELFF.

The V gene is TRBV3-1 (or the pseudogene TRBV3-2), the J gene TRBJ2-2; the match to TRBD2 covers 10 bases. Germline V gene lookup returns CDR1 LGHDT and CDR2 YNNKEL (reference sequence). The CDR3 is 16 amino acids. After removal of 4 bases from V and 7 bases from J, the junction contained 9 bases not matched to a gene. As DNA, the CDR3 is TGTGCCAGCAGCCCTGAGAGCGGGGGGGCGGGCGGGGAGCTGTTTTTT. It codes for CASSPESGGAGGELFF.

This chain connects TRBV11-2 to TRBJ1-3; the match to TRBD1 covers 7 bases. CDR3 length: 16 amino acids. With V trimmed by 2 bases and J by 0 bases, 4 bases remained unmatched. The germline CDR1 and CDR2 sequences are SGHAT and FQNNGV. DNA of the CDR3: TGTGCCAGCAGCTTAATGGGACAGAGCTCTGGAAACACCATATATTTT. Translation gives CASSLMGQSSGNTIYF.

This chain uses TRBV5-6 with TRBJ2-7; a possible D gene is TRBD1 (5 bases). This CDR3 has 14 residues. Trimming cost V 0 bases and J 4 bases, with 11 bases left between them. From germline, CDR1 is SGHDT and CDR2 YYEEEE. CDR3: CASSLEQVGYEQYV. DNA for the CDR3: TGTGCCAGCAGCTTGGAACAGGTTGGATACGAGCAGTACGTC.

The CDR3 sequence: CASSYRGGENYGYTF. The CDR3, as DNA: TGTGCCAGCAGCTACAGGGGCGGAGAGAACTATGGCTACACCTTC. The chain recombines TRBV7-9 with TRBJ1-2; the match to TRBD1 covers 7 bases. With 4 bases clipped from V and 2 bases from J, the junction kept 7 bases outside the gene matches. The CDR3 sequence is 15 residues long. Germline V gene data show CDR1 as SEHNR and CDR2 as FQNEAQ (reference sequence).

The rearrangement joins TRBV28 to TRBJ2-5; 7 nucleotides agree with TRBD2. Germline V gene sequence: CDR1 MDHEN, CDR2 SYDVKM. J gave up 7 bases and V 7 bases, and 9 bases lay outside the gene matches. The CDR3 extends over 13 amino acids. DNA for the CDR3: TGTGCCAGCACCTTGGGGGGGGGTGCGACCCAGTACTTC. This codes for CASTLGGGATQYF.

This clone has more than one count but fewer than ten. The CDR3 is CSAINTGELFF. The CDR3 region has the DNA TGCAGTGCTATCAACACCGGGGAGCTGTTTTTT. V gene TRBV20-1 combines with J gene TRBJ2-2; D not resolved. Looked up from germline, CDR1 is DFQATT and CDR2 is SNEGSKA (reference sequence). Between the trimmed V and J ends, which lost 4 bases and 2 bases, there was a span of 2 bases. The length of the CDR3 is 11 residues.

V usage is TRBV15 and J usage is TRBJ2-5, with D perhaps matching TRBD2 (6 bases). V was clipped by 0 bases and J by 2 bases, with 10 bases between them. This CDR3 contains 15 residues. The germline V gene encodes CDR1 LNHNV and CDR2 YYDKDF (reference sequence). The CDR3 region is CATSRDGGGQETQYF. Here the CDR3 DNA reads TGTGCCACCAGCAGAGATGGTGGGGGGCAAGAGACCCAGTACTTC.

The CDR3 region is CASSDSRSLTEAFF. CDR3 coding DNA: TGTGCCAGCAGCGACTCGCGGAGCCTCACTGAAGCTTTCTTT. This chain joins TRBV11-2 and TRBJ1-1; D uncertain. V lost 5 bases and J 4 bases, leaving 14 bases between the germline ends. In germline, CDR1 is SGHAT, CDR2 FQNNGV. The CDR3 contains 14 residues.

The chain joins TRBV7-9 to TRBJ1-6, with D perhaps matching TRBD1 (5 bases). This CDR3 spans 17 amino acids. V was pared by 1 base and J by 3 bases, with 13 bases between. Germline loops: CDR1 SEHNR, CDR2 FQNEAQ (reference sequence). The CDR3 protein is CASSLVPGTGYNSPLHF. For the CDR3, the DNA is TGTGCCAGCAGCTTAGTCCCCGGGACGGGCTATAATTCACCCCTCCACTTT.

This chain joins TRBV3-1 (or the pseudogene TRBV3-2) and TRBJ1-2; D is undetermined. This CDR3 has 11 residues. CDR1 and CDR2 from the germline V gene are LGHDT and YNNKEL (reference sequence). The V and J ends lost 1 base and 4 bases respectively, with 1 base between them. CDR3 DNA sequence: TGTGCCAGCAGCCAAGCCTATGGCTACACCTTC. Translated, it gives CASSQAYGYTF.

This sequence joins TRBV10-1 and TRBJ1-5; D remains ambiguous. Germline V gives CDR1 WNHNN, CDR2 SYGVQD (reference sequence). The CDR3 runs 13 residues. The V end was cut by 2 bases, the J end by 3 bases, with 5 bases between. CDR3 loop: CASSEAPNQPQHF. DNA of the CDR3: TGCGCCAGCAGTGAGGCCCCCAATCAGCCCCAGCATTTT.